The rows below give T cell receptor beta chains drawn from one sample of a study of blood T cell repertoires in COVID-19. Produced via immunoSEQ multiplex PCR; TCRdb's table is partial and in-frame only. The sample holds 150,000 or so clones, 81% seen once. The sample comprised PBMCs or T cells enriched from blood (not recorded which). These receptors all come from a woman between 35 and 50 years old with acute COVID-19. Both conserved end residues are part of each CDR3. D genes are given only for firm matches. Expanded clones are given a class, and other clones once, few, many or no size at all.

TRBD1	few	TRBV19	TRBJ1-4	TGTGCCAGTAGTACAGGGGGCTATTCCGCAACTAATGAAAAACTGTTTTTT	CASSTGGYSATNEKLFF
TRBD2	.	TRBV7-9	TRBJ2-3	TGTGCCAGCAGCCCTTGGACTAGCGGGAGAACAGATACGCAGTATTTT	CASSPWTSGRTDTQYF
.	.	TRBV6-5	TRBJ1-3	TGTGCCAGCAGTCCTGGCGGGAGTGGAAACACCATATATTTT	CASSPGGSGNTIYF
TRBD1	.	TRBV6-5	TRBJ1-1	TGTGCCAGCAGTTTGGGGACAGGGGAGGGGACTGAAGCTTTCTTT	CASSLGTGEGTEAFF
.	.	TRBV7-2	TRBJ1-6	TGTGCCAGCAGCTTAGGCAGGACGGGAAATTCACCCCTCCACTTT	CASSLGRTGNSPLHF
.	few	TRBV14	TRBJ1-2	TGTGCCAGCAGCCAAGTTGGCCCCTATGGCTACACCTTC	CASSQVGPYGYTF
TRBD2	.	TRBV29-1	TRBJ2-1	TGCAGCGTTGAAGTCTGGACTAGCCCTTACAATGAGCAGTTCTTC	CSVEVWTSPYNEQFF
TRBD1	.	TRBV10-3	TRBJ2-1	TGTGCCACTACCCCGGGACAGGGGGCCAATGAGCAGTTCTTC	CATTPGQGANEQFF
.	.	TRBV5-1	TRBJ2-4	TGCGCCAGCAGCTTGCTAGCGGGACAGGTAGCCAAAAACATTCAGTACTTC	CASSLLAGQVAKNIQYF
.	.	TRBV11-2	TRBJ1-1	TGTGCCAGCAGCTTAGATCGGATCCACCCGGGAGCTTTCTTT	CASSLDRIHPGAFF
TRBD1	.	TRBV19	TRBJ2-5	TGTGCCAGTAGTATAGGGGACAGGGAGACCCAGTACTTC	CASSIGDRETQYF
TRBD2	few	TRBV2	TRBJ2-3	TGTGCCAGCTGGGGACTAGCGGGAACGAATACGCAGTATTTT	CASWGLAGTNTQYF
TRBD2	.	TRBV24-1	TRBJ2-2	TGTGCCACCAGTGATTTGCAACTAGCGGGAGATTACTCCGGGGAGCTGTTTTTT	CATSDLQLAGDYSGELFF
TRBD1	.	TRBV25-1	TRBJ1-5	TGTGCCAGCAGAGCACCGGGACAGAGACAACCGCAGCCCCAGCATTTT	CASRAPGQRQPQPQHF
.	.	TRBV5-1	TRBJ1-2	TGCGCCAGCAGCTTGGAGGCAGGGAACATCTATGGCTACACCTTC	CASSLEAGNIYGYTF
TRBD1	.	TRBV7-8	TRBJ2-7	TGTGCCAGCAGCTTAGCGGGACAGCAGCTCTACGAGCAGTACTTC	CASSLAGQQLYEQYF
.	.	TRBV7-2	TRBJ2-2	TGTGCCAGCAGCTTCGGCGGGTCGAACACCGGGGAGCTGTTTTTT	CASSFGGSNTGELFF
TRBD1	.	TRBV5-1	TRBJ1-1	TGCGCCAGCAGCTTGTCGGGACAGACCATGAACACTGAAGCTTTCTTT	CASSLSGQTMNTEAFF
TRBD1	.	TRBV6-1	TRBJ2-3	TGTGCCAGCAGTGAACAGGGGGTTGGCACAGATACGCAGTATTTT	CASSEQGVGTDTQYF
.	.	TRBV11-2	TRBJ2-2	TGTGCCAGCAGCTTTCTCCCGGGCACCGGGGAGCTGTTTTTT	CASSFLPGTGELFF
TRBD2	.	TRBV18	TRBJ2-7	TGTGCCAGCTCACCATGGACTAGCGGGAGTTACGAGCAGTACTTC	CASSPWTSGSYEQYF
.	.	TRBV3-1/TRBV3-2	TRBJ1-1	TGTGCCAGCAGCCCTAAACTGAACACTGAAGCTTTCTTT	CASSPKLNTEAFF
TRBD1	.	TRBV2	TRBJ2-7	TGTGCCACAGGACAGGGTTCCTTCGAGCAGTACTTC	CATGQGSFEQYF
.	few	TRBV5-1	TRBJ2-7	TGCGCCAGCACGGAGGGTAGCTCCTACGAGCAGTACTTC	CASTEGSSYEQYF
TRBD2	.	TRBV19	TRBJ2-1	TGTGCCAGTAGTACCTTTACAAATCCTAGCGGGAGGGCGCAATACAATGAGCAGTTCTTC	CASSTFTNPSGRAQYNEQFF
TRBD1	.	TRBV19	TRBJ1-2	TGTGCCAGTAGTACCTACACAGGGGGCGACTATGGCTACACCTTC	CASSTYTGGDYGYTF
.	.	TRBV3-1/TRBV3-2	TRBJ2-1	TGTGCCAGCAGCCAGACTAGGGGGCACAGTGAGCAGTTCTTC	CASSQTRGHSEQFF
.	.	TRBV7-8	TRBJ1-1	TGTGCCAGCAGCTTCCTCGTAGGGGTGAACACTGAAGCTTTCTTT	CASSFLVGVNTEAFF
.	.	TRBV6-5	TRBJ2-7	TGTGCCAGTGGGAGAGGCTACGAGCAGTACTTC	CASGRGYEQYF
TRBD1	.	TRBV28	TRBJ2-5	TGTGCCAGCAGTACCCGCGCGGGCAGGGGGCCTCAAGAGACCCAGTACTTC	CASSTRAGRGPQETQYF
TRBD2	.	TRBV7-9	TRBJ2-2	TGTGCCAGCAGTTATAGCGGGAGGTACACCGGGGAGCTGTTTTTT	CASSYSGRYTGELFF
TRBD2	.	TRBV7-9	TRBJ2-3	TGTGCCAGCAGCTTAGCGCTCGGTCTAGCGGGAGGGCGGACAGATACGCAGTATTTT	CASSLALGLAGGRTDTQYF
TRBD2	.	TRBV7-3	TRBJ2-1	TGTGCCAGCAGCTTTACGGGAGGGCTTTTTAATGAGCAGTTCTTC	CASSFTGGLFNEQFF
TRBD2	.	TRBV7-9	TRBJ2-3	TGTGCCAGCAGCTCCTCGGGACTAGCGGGAGGTTACACAGATACGCAGTATTTT	CASSSSGLAGGYTDTQYF
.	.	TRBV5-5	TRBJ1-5	TGTGCCAGCAGCTTGAGTCCAGGTCAGCCCCAGCATTTT	CASSLSPGQPQHF
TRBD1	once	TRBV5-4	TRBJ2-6	TGTGCCAGCGGGGACAGGGCCCCGGGGGGGGCCAACGTCCTGACTTTC	CASGDRAPGGANVLTF
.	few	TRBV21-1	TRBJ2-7	TGTGCCAGCAGCAAAGGACTAGCGGGAGGGCCCGAGCAGTACTTC	CASSKGLAGGPEQYF
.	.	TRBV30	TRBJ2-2	TGTGCCTGGAGTGACGGGGTAGCCCCCGGGGAGCTGTTTTTT	CAWSDGVAPGELFF
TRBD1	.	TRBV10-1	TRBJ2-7	TGCGCCAGCAGTGGGGGACAGGACTCCTACGAGCAGTACTTC	CASSGGQDSYEQYF
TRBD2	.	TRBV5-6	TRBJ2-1	TGTGCCAGCAGCCTTAGCGGGAGGACACACAATGAGCAGTTCTTC	CASSLSGRTHNEQFF
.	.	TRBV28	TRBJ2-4	TGTGCCAGCAGCCCACCGGGACACATAAGATTACTCTACTTC	CASSPPGHIRLLYF
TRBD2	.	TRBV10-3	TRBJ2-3	TGTGCCATCAGTCTTTCTAGCGGAACCCGGAGCACAGATACGCAGTATTTT	CAISLSSGTRSTDTQYF
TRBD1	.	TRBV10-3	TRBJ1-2	TGTGCCAGCGAAGGGACAGGAACCTATGGCTACACCTTC	CASEGTGTYGYTF
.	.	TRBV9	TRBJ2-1	TGTGCCAGCAGCGTGTCTATCTACAATGAGCAGTTCTTC	CASSVSIYNEQFF
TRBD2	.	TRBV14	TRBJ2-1	TGTGCCAGCAGCCAAATCATTACTAGCGGGAGCTCCTACAATGAGCAGTTCTTC	CASSQIITSGSSYNEQFF
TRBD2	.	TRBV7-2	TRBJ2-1	TGTGCCAGCAGCACTCGACTAGCAGAGCAGTTCTTC	CASSTRLAEQFF
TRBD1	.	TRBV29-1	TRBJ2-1	TGCAGCGCGGACAGGGTTGACGAGCAGTTCTTC	CSADRVDEQFF
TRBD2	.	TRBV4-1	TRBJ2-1	TGCGCCAGCAGCCAAGACCCGGGACTAGCCTACAATGAGCAGTTCTTC	CASSQDPGLAYNEQFF
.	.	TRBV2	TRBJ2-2	TGTGCCAGCAGTGCCCATCAGGGGCGAGGCACCGGGGAGCTGTTTTTT	CASSAHQGRGTGELFF
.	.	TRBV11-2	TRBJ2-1	TGTGCCAGCAGCGGTGGAGCAGAGGCCTACAATGAGCAGTTCTTC	CASSGGAEAYNEQFF
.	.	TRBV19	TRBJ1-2	TGTGCCAGTAGAAACCGCGACAGAATCTATGGCTACACCTTC	CASRNRDRIYGYTF
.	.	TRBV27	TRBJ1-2	TGTGCCAGCAGCCCGCAGGGGACTAACTATGGCTACACCTTC	CASSPQGTNYGYTF
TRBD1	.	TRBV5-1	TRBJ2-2	TGCGCCAGCAGCTCGGGACAGCAGAACACCGGGGAGCTGTTTTTT	CASSSGQQNTGELFF
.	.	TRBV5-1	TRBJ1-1	TGCGCCAGCAACGGCCAGGGGATGAACACTGAAGCTTTCTTT	CASNGQGMNTEAFF
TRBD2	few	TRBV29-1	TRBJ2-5	TGCAGCGCCAACGGGGGGAGAGAGACCCAGTACTTC	CSANGGRETQYF
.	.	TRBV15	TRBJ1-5	TGTGCCACCAGCAGAGGGGGGGTGGGCGATAGCAATCAGCCCCAGCATTTT	CATSRGGVGDSNQPQHF
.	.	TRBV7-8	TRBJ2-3	TGTGCCAGCAGCCCTAGTCCAGGGGTTAGCACAGATACGCAGTATTTT	CASSPSPGVSTDTQYF
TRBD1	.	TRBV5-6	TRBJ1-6	TGTGCCAGCAGCCCTAGGACAGGGGGTTGGGCACCCCTCCACTTT	CASSPRTGGWAPLHF
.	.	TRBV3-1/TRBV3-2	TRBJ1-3	TGTGCCAGCAGCGGACTTACGAACACCATATATTTT	CASSGLTNTIYF